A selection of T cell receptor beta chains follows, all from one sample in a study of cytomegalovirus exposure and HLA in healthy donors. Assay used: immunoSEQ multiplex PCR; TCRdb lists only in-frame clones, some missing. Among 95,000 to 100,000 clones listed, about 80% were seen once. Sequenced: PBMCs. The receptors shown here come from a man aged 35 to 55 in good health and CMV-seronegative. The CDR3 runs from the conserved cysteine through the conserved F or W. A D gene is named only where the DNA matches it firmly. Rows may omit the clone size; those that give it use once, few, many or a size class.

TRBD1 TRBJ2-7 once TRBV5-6 CASSDRGWSYEQYF TGTGCCAGCAGCGACAGGGGCTGGTCCTACGAGCAGTACTTC
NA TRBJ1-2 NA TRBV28 CASSPGGGYTF TGTGCCAGCAGCCCGGGGGGGGGCTACACCTTC
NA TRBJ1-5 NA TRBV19 CASSSGQNQPQHF TGTGCCAGTAGTTCAGGACAAAATCAGCCCCAGCATTTT
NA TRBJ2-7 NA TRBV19 CASSITGRGRYEQYF TGTGCCAGTAGTATAACGGGGCGGGGCCGCTACGAGCAGTACTTC
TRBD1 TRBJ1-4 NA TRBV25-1 CASSAWTGGASNEKLFF TGTGCCAGCAGTGCTTGGACAGGGGGCGCGTCTAATGAAAAACTGTTTTTT
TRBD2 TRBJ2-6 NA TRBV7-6 CASSSKAGASGANVLTF TGTGCCAGCAGCTCCAAAGCGGGGGCCTCTGGGGCCAACGTCCTGACTTTC
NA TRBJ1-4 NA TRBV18 CASLPGTNEKLFF TGTGCCAGCCTACCCGGGACTAATGAAAAACTGTTTTTT
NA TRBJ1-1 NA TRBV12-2 CASRPLGGAWAFF TGTGCAAGTCGCCCATTGGGGGGGGCGTGGGCTTTCTTT
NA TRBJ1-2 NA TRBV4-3 CASSQVETGNYGYTF TGCGCCAGCAGCCAAGTCGAGACAGGCAACTATGGCTACACCTTC
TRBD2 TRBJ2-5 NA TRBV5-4 CASSLLAGGLRETQYF TGTGCCAGCAGCTTGTTAGCGGGGGGGCTGCGGGAGACCCAGTACTTC
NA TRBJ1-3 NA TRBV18 CASSPTSPSENTIYF TGTGCCAGCTCACCGACAAGCCCGTCGGAAAACACCATATATTTT
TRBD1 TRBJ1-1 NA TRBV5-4 CASSLDPGGNTEAFF TGTGCCAGCAGCTTGGATCCAGGGGGGAACACTGAAGCTTTCTTT
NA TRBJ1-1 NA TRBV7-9 CSSSLGRQFGEAFF TGTTCCAGCAGCTTAGGGAGACAGTTCGGTGAAGCTTTCTTT
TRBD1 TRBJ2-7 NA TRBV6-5 CASTKTGGYEQYF TGTGCCAGCACCAAGACAGGGGGCTACGAGCAGTACTTC
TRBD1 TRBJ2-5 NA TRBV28 CASSDILRDRGRVETQYF TGTGCCAGCAGTGACATACTACGGGACAGGGGGCGGGTAGAGACCCAGTACTTC
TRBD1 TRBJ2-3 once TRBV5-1 CASSLDRGFTDTQYF TGCGCCAGCAGCTTGGACAGGGGTTTCACAGATACGCAGTATTTT
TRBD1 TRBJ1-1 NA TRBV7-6 CASSARTGMNTEAFF TGTGCCAGCAGCGCGCGGACAGGGATGAACACTGAAGCTTTCTTT
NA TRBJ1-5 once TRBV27 CASSYGQGLHQPQHF TGTGCCAGCAGTTACGGACAAGGTCTTCATCAGCCCCAGCATTTT
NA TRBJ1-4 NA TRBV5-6 CASMQAGANEKLFF TGTGCCAGCATGCAAGCCGGGGCTAATGAAAAACTGTTTTTT
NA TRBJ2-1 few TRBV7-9 CASSPDRDMGKNEQFF TGTGCCAGCAGCCCTGACCGGGACATGGGTAAAAATGAGCAGTTCTTC
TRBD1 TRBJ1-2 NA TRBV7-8 CASSSSTGFRGGYTF TGTGCCAGCAGCTCTTCGACAGGGTTTAGGGGGGGCTACACCTTC
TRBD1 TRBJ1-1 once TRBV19 CASIRDRENTEAFF TGTGCCAGTATTCGGGACAGGGAGAACACTGAAGCTTTCTTT
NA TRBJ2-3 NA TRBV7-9 CASSRDRTDTQYF TGTGCCAGCAGCAGAGACAGAACAGATACGCAGTATTTT
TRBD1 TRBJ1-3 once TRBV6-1 CASSEGQGSGNTIYF TGTGCCAGCAGTGAGGGACAGGGGTCGGGAAACACCATATATTTT
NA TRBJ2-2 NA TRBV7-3 CASSLDSGELFF TGTGCCAGCAGCCTCGACTCCGGGGAGCTGTTTTTT
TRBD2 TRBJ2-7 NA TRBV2 CASSPGLVAYEQYF TGTGCCAGCAGTCCAGGACTAGTAGCCTACGAGCAGTACTTC
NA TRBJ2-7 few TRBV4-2 CASSPGSGFPYEQYF TGTGCCAGCAGCCCAGGCAGTGGATTCCCCTACGAGCAGTACTTC
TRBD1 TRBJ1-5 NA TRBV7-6 CAPGGQAYQPQHF TGTGCCCCGGGGGGACAGGCGTATCAGCCCCAGCATTTT
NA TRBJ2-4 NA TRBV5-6 CASSSGVAKNIQYF TGTGCCAGCAGCTCGGGGGTAGCCAAAAACATTCAGTACTTT
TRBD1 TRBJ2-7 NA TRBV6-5 CASSYGTGSHEQYF TGTGCCAGCAGTTACGGGACAGGGTCCCACGAGCAGTACTTC
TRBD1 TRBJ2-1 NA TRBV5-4 CASSFRDRAYNEQFF TGTGCCAGCAGCTTCCGGGACAGGGCATACAATGAGCAGTTCTTC
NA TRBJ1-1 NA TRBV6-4 CASSDPRGEAFF TGTGCCAGCAGTGACCCCCGGGGAGAAGCTTTCTTT
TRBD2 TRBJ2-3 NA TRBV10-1 CASSDRAGGKDTQYF TGCGCCAGCAGTGATCGGGCGGGGGGCAAAGATACGCAGTATTTT
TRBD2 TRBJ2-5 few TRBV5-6 CASRGEGLGETQYF TGTGCCAGCAGGGGGGAGGGCCTAGGTGAGACCCAGTACTTC
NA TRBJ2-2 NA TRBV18 CASSPGADTGELFF TGTGCCAGCTCACCAGGGGCGGACACCGGGGAGCTGTTTTTT
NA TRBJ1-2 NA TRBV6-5 CASRSGANYGYTF TGTGCCAGCAGATCCGGGGCTAACTATGGCTACACCTTC